This T cell receptor beta chain came from a study of blood T cells in healthy people across ages. For every donor, a draw yielded 7.5 to 10 milliliters of peripheral blood. General observations from the study: Higher diversity, along with more naive CD4+ cells, distinguished long-lived donors from aged donors.

Alongside a J-beta primer mix, a sample-barcoded 5' primer served in a second PCR lasting roughly 6 to 11 cycles. TCRdb ran MiXCR on the 5' RACE reads and lists one entry per CDR3 protein. Seen here are fewer than 900,000 distinct CDR3 sequences, about half observed once, and the top ten hold around 32%. As to this clonotype: Its specificity is not known. It may be a read error: a sequence one base away is much more abundant. The limits of the CDR3 on the DNA are not certain, so only TCRdb's listed CDR3 is given.

Germline-derived CDR1 and CDR2 are SQVTM and ANQGSEA. The CDR3 length is 14 residues, termini included. The genes are TRBV29-1 and TRBJ1-2; TRBD1 was called by the table and not checked on the DNA. Material for sequencing was blood. The sequence was collected from a woman aged 55-69 years in good health. The CDR3 sequence is CSVAAGTDNYGCTF.